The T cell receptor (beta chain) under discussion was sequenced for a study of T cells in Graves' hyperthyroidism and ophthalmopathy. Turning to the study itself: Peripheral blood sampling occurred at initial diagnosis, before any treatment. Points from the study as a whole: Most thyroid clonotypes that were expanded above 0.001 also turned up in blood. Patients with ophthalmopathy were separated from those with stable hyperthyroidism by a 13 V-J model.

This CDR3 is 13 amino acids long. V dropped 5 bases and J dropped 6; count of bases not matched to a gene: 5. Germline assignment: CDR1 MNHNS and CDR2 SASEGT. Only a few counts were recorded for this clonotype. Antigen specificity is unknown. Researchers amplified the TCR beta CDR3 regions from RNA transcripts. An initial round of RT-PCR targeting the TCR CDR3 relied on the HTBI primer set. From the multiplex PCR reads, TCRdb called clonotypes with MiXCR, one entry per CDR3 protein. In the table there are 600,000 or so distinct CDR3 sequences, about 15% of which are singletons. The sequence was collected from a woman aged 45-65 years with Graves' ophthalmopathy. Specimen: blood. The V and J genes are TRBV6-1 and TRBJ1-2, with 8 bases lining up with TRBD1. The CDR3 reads CASSSRGPDGYTF. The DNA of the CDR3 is TGTGCCAGCAGTTCCAGGGGGCCGGATGGCTACACCTTC.